This T cell receptor (beta chain) was recovered during a study of blood T cell repertoires in COVID-19. Study-wide context: In each case, the material was cDNA or gDNA derived from T cells, B-cell-depleted T cells, or PBMCs.

Per the original data handling: Researchers report that nucleated cell counts were estimated from reference gene primer amplification. Clones were sequenced by immunoSEQ multiplex PCR, and TCRdb holds only the in-frame ones, with some missing. V, J and clone size derive from that table, while D and trimming were established from the DNA sequence. This sample has some 270,000 clones, with about 82% found just once. The CDR3 length is 16 residues. V was clipped by 5 bases and J by 4 bases, with 19 bases between them. CDR1 and CDR2 (germline): LNHDA, SQIVND (reference sequence). This TCR came from a woman of 80 years or more with COVID-19, enrolled during active disease. Sequencing input: peripheral blood. This chain links TRBV19 with TRBJ2-3; a possible D gene is TRBD1 (5 bases). The CDR3 DNA follows: TGTGCCAGTAGTTTAAACCCGGCAGGGTTTCCAGATACGCAGTATTTT. It codes for CASSLNPAGFPDTQYF.